This T cell receptor (beta chain) was captured by sequencing in a study of T cell responses to AZD1222 COVID-19 vaccine (dated by TCRdb to the early 2020s). Notes on the research overall: AZD1222 recipients with second doses at about 4 weeks or about 12 weeks were pooled, because spike-specific TCR depth and breadth did not differ between schedules. A total of approximately 250 trial participants underwent TCR sequencing, of whom around 210 had received two doses of AZD1222 and around 26 had received two doses of the MenACWY control vaccine. Trial participants were enrolled by age into subgroups of 18-55, 56-69 and 70-plus years, and roughly 160, 29 and 62 TCR-sequenced participants, respectively, were included in these subgroups. The paper as a whole reports these results and caveats: Because no day 14 peak-response samples were available, the repertoires could be characterized only after the peak T cell response. Conclusions about previously exposed vaccinees are limited, since just 6 or 7 AZD1222 recipients were seropositive for SARS-CoV-2 at baseline. Participants were mostly white British, with more females than males. The authors suggested clonal diversity may have been underestimated. After two AZD1222 doses, spike-specific TCR breadth and depth were significantly higher than at day 0 and than in MenACWY recipients. Nearly half of unique spike-specific TCRs reportedly recognized epitopes outside regions mutated in the B.1.351 and B.1.1.7 variants. In the small 56-69-year group, the increase in depth fell short of significance, most likely because of low power. CD4 TCRs associated with the vaccine covered the entire spike protein, and the dominant responses were in regions 160-218 and 743-854.

The time point label of this sample denotes: baseline before first vaccination. The vaccinee samples were drawn from two UK trials, COV001 and COV002, one of which was a single-blind randomized controlled phase 2/3 trial testing AZD1222 (ChAdOx1 nCoV-19) in healthy adults. For TCRbeta chain sequencing, PBMC samples from trial participants were taken at day 0 and at day 28 after the second dose. Reading from cysteine to phenylalanine, the CDR3 counts 18 amino acids. Only the CDR3 DNA is retained, 54 bases long and in frame from the first base. CDR1 and CDR2, looked up from the germline V gene, are SGHRS and YFSETQ. V is pared back by 4 bases and J by 0 bases, with 22 bases lying between the germline termini. Of note for this clone: Its antigen specificity is not known. Nothing much larger sits one base from this clone, and base qualities are not available.

The CDR3 regions of human TCRbeta chains were analyzed by immunosequencing. The study's processing was this. Repertoire TCRs were matched against a reference library of SARS-CoV-2-specific TCRs generated with the MIRA antigen-specificity platform. Breadth was defined as the fraction of unique TCRs that were SARS-CoV-2-associated. Depth was defined as the fraction of total T cells that were SARS-CoV-2-associated. Each spike-specific TCR was assigned to its reactive spike region and to a CD4 or CD8 class using the MIRA data. Log10-transformed breadth and depth values were compared by one-way ANOVA with Sidak's multiple comparisons tests. Not all clones reach the TCRdb copy of this immuneACCESS table, which keeps in-frame sequences only. Checked studies attribute under half of the gap to unresolved V genes and leave the rest unexplained. D and trimming were read from the DNA, whereas the V and J calls and clone size are those reported in that table. The sample table shows roughly 100,000 clones, and approximately 88% are seen once. The top ten constitute around 8.7% of the sample.

The chain is encoded by TRBV5-1 joined to TRBJ1-1; a tentative D call is TRBD1 (6 bases match). Sequenced material: peripheral blood, taken on day 0 of AZD1222 vaccination. This sequence was found in an adult in good health. The sequenced DNA is TGCGCCAGCAGCCCGGACGGGGGGCCCACCCCTCTGAACACTGAAGCTTTCTTT. Its translation reads: CASSPDGGPTPLNTEAFF.